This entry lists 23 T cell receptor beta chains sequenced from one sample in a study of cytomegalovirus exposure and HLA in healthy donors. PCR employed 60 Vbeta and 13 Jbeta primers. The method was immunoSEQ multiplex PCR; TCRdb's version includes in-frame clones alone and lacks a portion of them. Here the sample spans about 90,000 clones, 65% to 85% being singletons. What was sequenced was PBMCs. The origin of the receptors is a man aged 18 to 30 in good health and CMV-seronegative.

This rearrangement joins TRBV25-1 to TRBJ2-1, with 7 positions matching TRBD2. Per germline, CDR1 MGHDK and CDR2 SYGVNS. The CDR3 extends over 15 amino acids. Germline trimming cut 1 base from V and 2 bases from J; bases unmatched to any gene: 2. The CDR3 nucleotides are TGTGCCAGCAGTGAATCCGGACTAGCCTACAATGAGCAGTTCTTC. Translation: CASSESGLAYNEQFF.

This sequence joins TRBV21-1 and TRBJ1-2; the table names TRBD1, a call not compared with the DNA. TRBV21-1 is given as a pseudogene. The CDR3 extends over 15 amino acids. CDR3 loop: CASSKAGQGGYGYTF. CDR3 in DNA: TGTGCCAGCAGCAAAGCGGGGCAGGGTGGCTATGGCTACACCTTC.

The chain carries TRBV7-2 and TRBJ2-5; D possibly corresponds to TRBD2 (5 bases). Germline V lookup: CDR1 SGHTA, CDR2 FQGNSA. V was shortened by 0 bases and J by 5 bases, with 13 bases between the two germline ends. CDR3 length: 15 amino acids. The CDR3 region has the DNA TGTGCCAGCAGCTTAGCGCTGGCTAGCAGGGAGACCCAGTACTTC. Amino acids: CASSLALASRETQYF.

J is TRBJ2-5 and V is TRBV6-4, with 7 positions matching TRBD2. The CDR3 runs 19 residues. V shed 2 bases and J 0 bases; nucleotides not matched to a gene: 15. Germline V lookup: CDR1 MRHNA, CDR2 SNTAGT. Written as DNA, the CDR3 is TGTGCCAGCAGTGACCCCCCCTCCTCGACCGGGAGGCACCAAGAGACCCAGTACTTC. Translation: CASSDPPSSTGRHQETQYF.

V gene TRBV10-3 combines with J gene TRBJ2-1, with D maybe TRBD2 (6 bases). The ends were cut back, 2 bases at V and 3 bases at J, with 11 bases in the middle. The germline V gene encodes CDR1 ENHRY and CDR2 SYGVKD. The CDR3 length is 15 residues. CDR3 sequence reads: CAISEGTGGYNEQFF. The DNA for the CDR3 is TGTGCCATCAGTGAGGGGACTGGGGGCTACAATGAGCAGTTCTTC.

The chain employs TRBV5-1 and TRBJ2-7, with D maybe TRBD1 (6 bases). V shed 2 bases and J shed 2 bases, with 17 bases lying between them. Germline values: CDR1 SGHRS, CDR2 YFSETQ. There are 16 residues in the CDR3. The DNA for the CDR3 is TGCGCCAGCAGCTTCCCCGTGGGGGCCCCCACCTACGAGCAGTACTTC. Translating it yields CASSFPVGAPTYEQYF. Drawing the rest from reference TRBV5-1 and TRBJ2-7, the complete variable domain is KAGVTQTPRYLIKTRGQQVTLSCSPISGHRSVSWYQQTPGQGLQFLFEYFSETQRNKGNFPGRFSGRQFSNSRSEMNVSTLELGDSALYLCASSFPVGAPTYEQYFGPGTRLTVT.

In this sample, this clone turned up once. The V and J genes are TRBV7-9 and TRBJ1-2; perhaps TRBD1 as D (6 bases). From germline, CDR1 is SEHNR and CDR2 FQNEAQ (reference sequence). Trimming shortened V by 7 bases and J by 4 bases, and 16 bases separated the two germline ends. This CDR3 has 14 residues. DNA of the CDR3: TGTGCCAGCATCGGGCAGGGGAAAATCTATGGCTACACCTTC. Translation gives CASIGQGKIYGYTF. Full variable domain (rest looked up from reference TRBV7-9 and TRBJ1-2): DTGVSQNPRHKITKRGQNVTFRCDPISEHNRLYWYRQTLGQGPEFLTYFQNEAQLEKSRLLSDRFSAERPKGSFSTLEIQRTEQGDSAMYLCASIGQGKIYGYTFGSGTRLTVV.

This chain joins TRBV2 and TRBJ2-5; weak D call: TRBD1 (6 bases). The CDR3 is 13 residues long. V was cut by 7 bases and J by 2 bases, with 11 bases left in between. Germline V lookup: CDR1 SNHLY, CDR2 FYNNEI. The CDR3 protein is CASTRQAQETQYF. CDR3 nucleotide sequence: TGTGCCAGCACCCGACAGGCTCAAGAGACCCAGTACTTC.

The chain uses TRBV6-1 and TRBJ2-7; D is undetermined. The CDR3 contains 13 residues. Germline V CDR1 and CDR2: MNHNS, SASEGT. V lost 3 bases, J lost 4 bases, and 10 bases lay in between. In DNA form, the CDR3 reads TGTGCCAGCAGTGACACATTCCCTTACGAGCAGTACTTC. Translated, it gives CASSDTFPYEQYF.

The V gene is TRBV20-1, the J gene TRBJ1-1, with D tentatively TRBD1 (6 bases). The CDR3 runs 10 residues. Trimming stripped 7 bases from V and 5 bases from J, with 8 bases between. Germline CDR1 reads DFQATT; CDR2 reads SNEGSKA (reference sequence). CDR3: CSGRGTEAFF. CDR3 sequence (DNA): TGCAGTGGAAGGGGGACTGAAGCTTTCTTT.

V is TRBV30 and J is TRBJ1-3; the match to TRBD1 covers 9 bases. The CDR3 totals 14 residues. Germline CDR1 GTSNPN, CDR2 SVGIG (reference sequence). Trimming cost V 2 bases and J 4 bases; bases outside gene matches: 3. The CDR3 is CAWSRTGEGNTIYF. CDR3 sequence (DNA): TGTGCCTGGAGTCGGACAGGGGAAGGAAACACCATATATTTT. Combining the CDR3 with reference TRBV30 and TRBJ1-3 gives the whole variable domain SQTIHQWPATLVQPVGSPLSLECTVEGTSNPNLYWYRQAAGRGLQLLFYSVGIGQISSEVPQNLSASRPQDRQFILSSKKLLLSDSGFYLCAWSRTGEGNTIYFGEGSWLTVV.

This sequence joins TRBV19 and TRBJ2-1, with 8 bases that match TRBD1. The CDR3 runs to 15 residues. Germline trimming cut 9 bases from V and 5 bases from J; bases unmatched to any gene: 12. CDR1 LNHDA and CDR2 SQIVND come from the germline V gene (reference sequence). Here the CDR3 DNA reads TGTGCCAGCAAAAAGGACAGGGAGGCCCACAATGAGCAGTTCTTC. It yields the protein CASKKDREAHNEQFF. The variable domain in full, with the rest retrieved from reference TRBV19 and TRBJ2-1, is DGGITQSPKYLFRKEGQNVTLSCEQNLNHDAMYWYRQDPGQGLRLIYYSQIVNDFQKGDIAEGYSVSREKKESFPLTVTSAQKNPTAFYLCASKKDREAHNEQFFGPGTRLTVL.

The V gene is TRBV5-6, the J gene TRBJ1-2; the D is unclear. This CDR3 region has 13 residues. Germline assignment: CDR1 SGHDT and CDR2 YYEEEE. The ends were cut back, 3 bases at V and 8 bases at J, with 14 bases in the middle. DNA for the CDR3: TGTGCCAGCAGCTCCCCCCGAGGAAACGGCTACACCTTC. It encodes CASSSPRGNGYTF.

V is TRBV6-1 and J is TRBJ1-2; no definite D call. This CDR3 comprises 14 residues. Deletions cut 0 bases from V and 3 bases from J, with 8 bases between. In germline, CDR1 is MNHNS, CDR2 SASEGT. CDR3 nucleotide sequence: TGTGCCAGCAGTGAAGCGCGGCCCGACTATGGCTACACCTTC. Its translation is CASSEARPDYGYTF.

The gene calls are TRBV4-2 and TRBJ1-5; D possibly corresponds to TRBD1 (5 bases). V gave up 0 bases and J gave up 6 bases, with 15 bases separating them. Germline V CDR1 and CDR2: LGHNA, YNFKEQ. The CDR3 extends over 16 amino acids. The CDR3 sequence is CASSQELEQGPQPQHF. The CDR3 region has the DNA TGTGCCAGCAGCCAAGAATTGGAGCAGGGCCCTCAGCCCCAGCATTTT.

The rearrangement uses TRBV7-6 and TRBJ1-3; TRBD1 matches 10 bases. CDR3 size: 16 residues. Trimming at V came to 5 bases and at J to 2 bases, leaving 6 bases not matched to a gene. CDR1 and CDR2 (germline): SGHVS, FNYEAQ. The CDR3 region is CASSLRTGGTGNTIYF. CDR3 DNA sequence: TGTGCCAGCAGCCTCCGGACAGGGGGGACTGGAAACACCATATATTTT.

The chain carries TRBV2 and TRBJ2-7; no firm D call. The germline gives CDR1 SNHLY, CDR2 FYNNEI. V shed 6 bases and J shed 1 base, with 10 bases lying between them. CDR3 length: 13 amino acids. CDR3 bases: TGTGCCAGCAGCGGCCGAGCGTCCTACGAGCAGTACTTC. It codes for CASSGRASYEQYF.

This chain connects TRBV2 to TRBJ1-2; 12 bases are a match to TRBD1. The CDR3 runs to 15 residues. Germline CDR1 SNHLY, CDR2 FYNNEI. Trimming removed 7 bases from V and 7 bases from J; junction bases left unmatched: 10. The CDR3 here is CASTAQGTGGSGYTF. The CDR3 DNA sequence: TGTGCCAGCACGGCTCAGGGGACAGGGGGCTCTGGCTACACCTTC.

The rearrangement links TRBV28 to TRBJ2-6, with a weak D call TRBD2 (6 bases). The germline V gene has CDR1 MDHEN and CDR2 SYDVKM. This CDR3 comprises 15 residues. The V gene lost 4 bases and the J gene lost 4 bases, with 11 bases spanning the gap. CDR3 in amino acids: CASSSAGYGANVLTF. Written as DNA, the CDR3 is TGTGCCAGCAGTTCTGCGGGGTACGGGGCCAACGTCCTGACTTTC.

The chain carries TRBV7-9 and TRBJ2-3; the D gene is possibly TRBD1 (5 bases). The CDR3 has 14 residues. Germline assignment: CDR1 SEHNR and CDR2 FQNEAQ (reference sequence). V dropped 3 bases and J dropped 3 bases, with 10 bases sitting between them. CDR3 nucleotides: TGTGCCAGCAGCTTTGACAGAAAAACAGATACGCAGTATTTT. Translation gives CASSFDRKTDTQYF. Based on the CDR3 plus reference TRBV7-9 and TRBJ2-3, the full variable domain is DTGVSQNPRHKITKRGQNVTFRCDPISEHNRLYWYRQTLGQGPEFLTYFQNEAQLEKSRLLSDRFSAERPKGSFSTLEIQRTEQGDSAMYLCASSFDRKTDTQYFGPGTRLTVL.

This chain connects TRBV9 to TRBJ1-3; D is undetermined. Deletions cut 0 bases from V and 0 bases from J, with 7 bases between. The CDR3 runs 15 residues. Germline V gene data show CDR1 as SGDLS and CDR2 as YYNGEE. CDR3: CASSVERHSGNTIYF. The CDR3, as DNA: TGTGCCAGCAGCGTAGAGAGACACTCTGGAAACACCATATATTTT.

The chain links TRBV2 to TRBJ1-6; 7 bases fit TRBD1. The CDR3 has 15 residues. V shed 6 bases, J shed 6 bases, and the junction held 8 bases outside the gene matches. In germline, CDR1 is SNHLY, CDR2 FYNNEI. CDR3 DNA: TGTGCCAGCAGCCCCGAAGGGGGCCGTAATTCACCCCTCCACTTT. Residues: CASSPEGGRNSPLHF.

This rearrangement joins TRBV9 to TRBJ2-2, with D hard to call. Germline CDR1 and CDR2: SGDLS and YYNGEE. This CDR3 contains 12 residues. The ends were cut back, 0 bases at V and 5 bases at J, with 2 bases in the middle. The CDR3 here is CASSVATGELFF. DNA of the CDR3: TGTGCCAGCAGCGTAGCTACCGGGGAGCTGTTTTTT.